This TCR beta chain was documented in a study of OX40 agonist ivuxolimab in advanced cancers. Turning to the overall study: Ivuxolimab was an agonistic, fully human IgG2 monoclonal antibody directed against OX40 (CD134), a costimulatory receptor. Of the 52 patients in dose escalation, about 20 had hepatocellular carcinoma, some 15 had melanoma, 9 had renal cell carcinoma and 9 had head and neck cancer. Patients were allowed to have had prior anti-PD-1, anti-PD-L1 or anti-CTLA-4 therapy, and 40% of the dose-escalation patients had previously received checkpoint inhibitors. Intravenous ivuxolimab was administered to patients every 2 weeks at six dose levels: 0.01, 0.1, 0.3, 1.5, 3 and 10 mg/kg. The paper describes the monotherapy dose-escalation part (N of about 52 patients) of the phase I trial of ivuxolimab. Peripheral TCRbeta sequencing aimed to test whether ivuxolimab altered TCR sequence diversity and caused clonal T-cell expansion. In the dose-escalation cohort, roughly four fifths of patients were male, and the mean age was approximately 64 years, with a range of about 23 to 80. Three dose-escalation patients achieved partial responses, one with hepatocellular carcinoma and two with cutaneous melanoma.

Genomic DNA was isolated from the sorted cells so that the TCRbeta CDR3 region could be sequenced. The immunoSEQ Assay was used to sequence the TCRbeta CDR3 regions. Here the immuneACCESS table is served through TCRdb, limited to in-frame sequences with V and J called. Missing clones are a known gap in these copies; in checked studies unresolved V genes cover under half, and the rest lacks a known reason. In this sample the table shows around 74,000 clones, 89% of which occur a single time. About 2.3% of the sample is taken by the ten largest. The trial excluded patients who had a history of autoimmune disease or were on systemic immunosuppression. Peripheral blood for TCR sequencing was collected from all dose cohorts at baseline, on cycle 4 day 1, and on cycle 7 day 1. The samples were taken from a phase I, first-in-human, multicenter, open-label dose-escalation trial of ivuxolimab. Adults with locally advanced or metastatic melanoma, renal cell carcinoma, hepatocellular carcinoma or head and neck squamous cell carcinoma were enrolled in the trial. Before TCR sequencing, CD4+ T cells and CD8+ T cells were sorted from peripheral blood as separate populations.

CDR3 length: 14 amino acids, cysteine to phenylalanine. Only the CDR3 DNA is retained, 42 bases long and in frame from the first base. Trimmed from V: 8 bases; trimmed from J: 4 bases; junction bases lacking a gene match: 9. The germline V gene sets CDR1 to SGHVS and CDR2 to FNYEAQ. This clone came up once. The antigen it recognizes is unknown. The sample holds no much larger clone one base away, and base qualities are not on file. Beyond this particular receptor, the publication reports: At doses from 0.1 to 3.0 mg/kg, clonal expansion was seen in both CD4+ and CD8+ blood T cells between baseline and week 6. Antigen specificity was not determined for the clonally expanded peripheral T cells. On average, CD8+ T cells showed more expanded clones than CD4+ T cells after ivuxolimab. Low levels of normalized T-cell clonal expansion were also seen in some nonresponding patients. In the 0.1-3.0 mg/kg groups, partial responders had among the lowest normalized peripheral clonal expansion, particularly in CD8+ T cells.

The V and J genes are TRBV7-6 and TRBJ2-5, with 8 bases in between that match TRBD2. Sequenced here: CD4+ or CD8+ T cells sorted from blood, sampled in a trial of the OX40 agonist ivuxolimab. The receptor's source is an adult with an advanced solid tumor such as melanoma, head and neck, liver or kidney cancer. The CDR3 sequence is CASSVRGAGETQYF. DNA sequence: TGTGCCAGCTCGGTGCGGGGGGCGGGAGAGACCCAGTACTTC.